This T cell receptor beta chain was identified in a study of cytomegalovirus exposure and HLA in healthy donors. Clones were sequenced by immunoSEQ multiplex PCR, and TCRdb holds only the in-frame ones, with some missing. The sample lists some 80,000 clones, approximately 96% seen once, with approximately 1.3% in the top ten. CDR1 MGHRA and CDR2 YSYEKL come from the germline V gene. This CDR3 region has 16 residues. V was pared by 8 bases and J by 1 base, with 19 bases between. The sequencing sample was made of PBMCs. This clonotype was obtained from a young woman in good health and CMV-seronegative. This chain links TRBV4-1 with TRBJ2-3; D gene ambiguous. The CDR3 region is CASSPALVLRTDTQYF. The CDR3 bases are TGCGCCAGCTCGCCCGCCTTAGTTCTCCGCACAGATACGCAGTATTTT.